This note documents a single T cell receptor beta chain sequence. The antigen is not known. The entry originates in a study of OX40 agonist ivuxolimab in advanced cancers. Study overall: A male proportion of 82.7% was recorded, with mean age around 55 years and range about 23 to 90. Past anti-PD-1, anti-PD-L1 or anti-CTLA-4 therapy was accepted, and roughly 38% had received some. Study observations and caveats: Blood T cells, both CD4+ and CD8+, expanded clonally by week 6 at 0.1 to 3.0 mg/kg. CD8+ T cells were the subset that, on average, had more expanded clones than CD4+.

TCRdb's copy holds only in-frame clones and misses some; the assay was immunoSEQ multiplex PCR. The data show tens of thousands of clones, with roughly 80% seen just once and around 1.1% held by the top ten. The trim removed 6 bases at V and 5 bases at J, leaving 8 bases unmatched. Germline-derived CDR1 and CDR2 are MNHEY and SVGAGI. This CDR3 has 14 residues. The chain couples TRBV6-5 to TRBJ2-7; 9 bases map to TRBD1. This clonotype was obtained from an adult with an advanced solid tumor such as melanoma, head and neck, liver or kidney cancer. Specimen: CD4+ or CD8+ T cells sorted from blood, collected in a trial of the OX40 agonist ivuxolimab. CDR3 region: CASRIPGQGDEQYF. In DNA form, the CDR3 reads TGTGCCAGCAGGATCCCGGGACAGGGAGACGAGCAGTACTTC.